This TCR beta chain emerged from a study of CD8+CD57+ T cells in acquired aplastic anemia. Study-level points and caveats: Relative to total CD4+ and CD8+ pools, CD8+CD57+ cells had lower diversity in patients. Shared by patients and controls, 25 to 35 CD8+ CDR3s were abundant in patients.

Genomic DNA provided the template from which TCR beta VDJ and CDR3 profiles were obtained. TCRdb passed the reads through MiXCR, listing each CDR3 protein once. The table records 15,000 to 20,000 distinct CDR3 sequences, 37% of them present only once. V lost 1 base to trimming and J lost 7 bases, with 14 bases between them. Germline CDR1 and CDR2: DFQATT and SNEGSKA (reference sequence). This CDR3 contains 15 residues. It was patients with CD8+CD57+ cell expansion by flow cytometry who were chosen for sequencing. The patients, all of them, had severe acquired aplastic anemia. No patient had been given any therapy when blood was sampled. Following bead-based enrichment, CD8+CD57+ cells furnished a mean 1.6 ug DNA. In regard to this clonotype: Its target is not known.

The receptor was isolated from a human donor with aplastic anemia. The chain combines TRBV20-1 with TRBJ1-6; D is undetermined. Sequencing was done on a sample of CD8+CD57+ T cells sorted from PBMCs. Subset of the sample: bead-enriched CD8+CD57+ effector memory T cells from SAA patients. The CDR3 reads CSARAYNSGNSPLHF. The CDR3 DNA is TGCAGTGCTAGAGCCTATAACTCGGGGAATTCACCCCTCCACTTT.